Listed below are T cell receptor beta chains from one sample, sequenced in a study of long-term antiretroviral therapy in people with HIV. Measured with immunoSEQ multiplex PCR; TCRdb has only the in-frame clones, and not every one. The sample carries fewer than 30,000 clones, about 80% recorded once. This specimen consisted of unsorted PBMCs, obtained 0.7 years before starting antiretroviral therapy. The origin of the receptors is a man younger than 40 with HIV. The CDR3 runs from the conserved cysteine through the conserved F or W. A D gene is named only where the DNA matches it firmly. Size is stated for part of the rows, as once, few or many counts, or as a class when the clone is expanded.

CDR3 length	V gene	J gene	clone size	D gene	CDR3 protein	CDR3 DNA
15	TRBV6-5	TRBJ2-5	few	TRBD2	CASSQAGGLQETQYF	TGTGCCAGCAGCCAAGCGGGGGGCCTACAAGAGACCCAGTACTTC
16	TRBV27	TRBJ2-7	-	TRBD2	CASSPRLAGASYEQYF	TGTGCCAGCAGTCCCCGTTTAGCGGGGGCCAGCTACGAGCAGTACTTC
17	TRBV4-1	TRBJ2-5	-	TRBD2	CASSQDGAGGIQETQYF	TGCGCCAGCAGCCAAGATGGAGCGGGGGGGATACAAGAGACCCAGTACTTC
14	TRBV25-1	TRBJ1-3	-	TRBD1	CASSPTGAGNTIYF	TGTGCCAGCAGTCCTACAGGGGCTGGAAACACCATATATTTT
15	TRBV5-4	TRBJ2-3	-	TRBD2	CASSSVAGVSDTQYF	TGTGCCAGCAGCTCGGTGGCGGGGGTTTCGGATACGCAGTATTTT
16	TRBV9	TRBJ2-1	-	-	CASSDNSVSSYNEQFF	TGTGCCAGCAGCGACAACTCGGTGAGCTCCTACAATGAGCAGTTCTTC
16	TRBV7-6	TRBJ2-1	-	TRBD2	CASSLASSGGHNEQFF	TGTGCCAGCAGCTTAGCTTCGAGCGGGGGCCACAATGAGCAGTTCTTC
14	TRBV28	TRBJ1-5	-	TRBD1	CASGRDSPQSAQHF	TGTGCCAGCGGCCGGGACAGCCCCCAATCAGCCCAGCATTTT
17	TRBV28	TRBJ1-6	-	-	CASSLPQYSMGNSPLHF	TGTGCCAGCAGTTTACCCCAGTATTCAATGGGAAACTCACCCCTCCACTTT
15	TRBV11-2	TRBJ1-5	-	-	CASSLDYGGLQPQHF	TGTGCCAGCAGCTTAGATTACGGTGGGCTTCAGCCCCAGCATTTT
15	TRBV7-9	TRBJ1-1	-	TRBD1	CASSSGQIMNTEAFF	TGTGCCAGCAGCTCGGGACAGATCATGAACACTGAAGCTTTCTTT
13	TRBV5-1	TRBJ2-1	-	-	CASSLAGGNEQFF	TGCGCCAGCAGCTTGGCCGGCGGGAATGAGCAGTTCTTC
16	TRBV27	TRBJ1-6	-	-	CASTPRAGDPSSPLHF	TGTGCCAGCACCCCCCGGGCGGGGGATCCCTCTTCACCCCTCCACTTT
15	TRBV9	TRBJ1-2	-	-	CASSVGVIGGYGYTF	TGTGCCAGCAGCGTAGGGGTCATAGGGGGCTATGGCTACACCTTC
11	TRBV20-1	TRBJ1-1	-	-	CGYPGVTEAFF	TGCGGGTATCCCGGCGTAACTGAAGCTTTCTTT
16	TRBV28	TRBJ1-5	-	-	CASSIDKGSSNQPQHF	TGTGCCAGCAGTATAGACAAGGGAAGTAGCAATCAGCCCCAGCATTTT
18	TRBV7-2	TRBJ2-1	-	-	CASSLRFSRGRGSNEQFF	TGTGCCAGCAGCTTACGGTTTTCCAGGGGAAGGGGGAGCAATGAGCAGTTCTTC
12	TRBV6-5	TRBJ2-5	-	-	CASRNPQETQYF	TGTGCCAGCAGAAATCCGCAAGAGACCCAGTACTTC
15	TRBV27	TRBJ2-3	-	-	CASSLGLGSTDTQYF	TGTGCCAGCAGTTTAGGGCTAGGGAGCACAGATACGCAGTATTTT
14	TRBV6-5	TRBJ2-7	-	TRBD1	CASSQQGTNYEQYF	TGTGCCAGCAGTCAACAGGGGACGAACTACGAGCAGTACTTC
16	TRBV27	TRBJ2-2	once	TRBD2	CASSLSVTSGIGELFF	TGTGCCAGCAGTTTATCTGTGACTAGCGGGATAGGGGAGCTGTTTTTT
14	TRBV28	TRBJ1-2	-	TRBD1	CASRVAPRTGQGIF	TGTGCCAGCAGAGTGGCGCCAAGGACGGGACAGGGGATCTTC
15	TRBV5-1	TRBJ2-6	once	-	CASSLVDAGANVLTF	TGCGCCAGCAGCTTGGTGGACGCTGGGGCCAACGTCCTGACTTTC
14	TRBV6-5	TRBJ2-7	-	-	CASSYSETTYEQYF	TGTGCCAGCAGTTACTCAGAGACAACCTACGAGCAGTACTTC
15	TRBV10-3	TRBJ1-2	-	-	CAISESKITVGGYTF	TGTGCCATCAGTGAGTCCAAGATTACAGTCGGTGGCTACACCTTC
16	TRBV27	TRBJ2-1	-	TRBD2	CASSRNLAGVSDEQFF	TGTGCCAGCAGCCGGAATCTAGCGGGAGTCTCCGATGAGCAGTTCTTC
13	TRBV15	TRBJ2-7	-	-	CATSRVVTYEQYF	TGTGCCACCAGCAGAGTAGTGACCTACGAGCAGTACTTC
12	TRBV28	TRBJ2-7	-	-	CASSLGSGEQYF	TGTGCCAGCAGTTTAGGATCTGGCGAGCAGTACTTC
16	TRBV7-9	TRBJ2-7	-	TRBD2	CASSWEASGNPYEQYF	TGTGCCAGCAGCTGGGAGGCTAGCGGAAATCCGTACGAGCAGTACTTC
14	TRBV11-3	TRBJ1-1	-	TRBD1	CASSLGLQGVEAFF	TGTGCCAGCAGCTTAGGACTACAGGGGGTTGAAGCTTTCTTT
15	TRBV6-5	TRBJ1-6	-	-	CASMYTTLPNSPLHF	TGTGCCAGCATGTATACGACCCTCCCAAATTCACCCCTCCACTTT
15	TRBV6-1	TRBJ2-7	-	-	CASSDGPGATYEQYF	TGTGCCAGCAGTGACGGGCCGGGGGCAACCTACGAGCAGTACTTC
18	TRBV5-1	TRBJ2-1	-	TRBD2	CASSLAAGGPGSYNEQFF	TGCGCCAGCAGCTTGGCAGCGGGAGGGCCTGGCTCCTACAATGAGCAGTTCTTC
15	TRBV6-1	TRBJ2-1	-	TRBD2	CASSVAGGPNNEQFF	TGTGCCAGCAGTGTAGCGGGGGGGCCCAACAATGAGCAGTTCTTC
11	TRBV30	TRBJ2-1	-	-	CAWSLQTEQFF	TGTGCCTGGAGCCTCCAGACTGAGCAGTTCTTC
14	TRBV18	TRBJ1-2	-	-	CASSPEGGGYGYTF	TGTGCCAGCTCACCAGAAGGGGGAGGCTATGGCTACACCTTC
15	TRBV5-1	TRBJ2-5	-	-	CASSLQGLAQETQYF	TGCGCCAGCAGCTTACAGGGTTTGGCTCAAGAGACCCAGTACTTC
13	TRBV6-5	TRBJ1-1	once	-	CASSSRLGDEAFF	TGTGCCAGCAGTTCACGACTGGGGGATGAAGCTTTCTTT
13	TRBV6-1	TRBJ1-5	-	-	CASSEYVGQPQHF	TGTGCCAGCAGTGAATATGTAGGTCAGCCCCAGCATTTT
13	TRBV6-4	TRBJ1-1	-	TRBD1	CASSDRTGDEAFF	TGTGCCAGCAGTGACCGGACAGGGGATGAAGCTTTCTTT
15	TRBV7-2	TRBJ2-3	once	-	CASSNRDPSTDTQYF	TGTGCCAGCAGCAACCGGGACCCTAGCACAGATACGCAGTATTTT
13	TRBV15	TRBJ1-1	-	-	CATHTGLNTEAFF	TGTGCCACCCACACCGGGTTGAACACTGAAGCTTTCTTT
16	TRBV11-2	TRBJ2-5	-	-	CASSPLEASRGETQYF	TGTGCCAGCAGCCCGTTAGAGGCTAGCAGGGGAGAGACCCAGTACTTC
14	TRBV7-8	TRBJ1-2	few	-	CASSVPGTGLGYTF	TGTGCCAGCAGCGTCCCCGGAACAGGGCTCGGCTACACCTTC
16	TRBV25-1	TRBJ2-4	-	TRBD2	CASSEWGGSAKNIQYF	TGTGCCAGCAGTGAATGGGGGGGGTCGGCCAAAAACATTCAGTACTTC
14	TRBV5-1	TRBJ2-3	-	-	CASSSEGGTDTQYF	TGCGCCAGCAGCTCGGAGGGGGGCACAGATACGCAGTATTTT
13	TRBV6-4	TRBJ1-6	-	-	CASSDSTDSPLHF	TGTGCCAGCAGTGACTCGACCGATTCACCCCTCCACTTT
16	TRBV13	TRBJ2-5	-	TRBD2	CASSLGRLAGGETQYF	TGTGCCAGCAGCTTAGGCCGACTAGCGGGGGGAGAGACCCAGTACTTC
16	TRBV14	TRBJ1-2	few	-	CASSQALRGVSDGYTF	TGTGCCAGCAGCCAAGCTTTGAGGGGGGTGTCGGATGGCTACACCTTC
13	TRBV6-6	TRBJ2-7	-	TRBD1	CASSYTGEYEQYF	TGTGCCAGCAGCTATACAGGGGAGTACGAGCAGTACTTC
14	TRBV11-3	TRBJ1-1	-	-	CASSLKPRNTEAFF	TGTGCCAGCAGCTTAAAACCCAGGAACACTGAAGCTTTCTTT
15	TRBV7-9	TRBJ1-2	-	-	CASSLDGTLNYGYTF	TGTGCCAGCAGCTTAGATGGGACCCTGAACTATGGCTACACCTTC
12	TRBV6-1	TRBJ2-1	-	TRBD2	CASRPGTREQFF	TGTGCCAGCAGACCCGGGACTAGAGAGCAGTTCTTC
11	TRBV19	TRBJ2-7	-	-	CASSRTYEQYF	TGTGCCAGTAGCCGGACCTACGAGCAGTACTTC
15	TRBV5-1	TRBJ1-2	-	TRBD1	CASSLEGQGSYGYTF	TGCGCCAGCAGCTTGGAAGGACAGGGTAGTTATGGCTACACCTTC
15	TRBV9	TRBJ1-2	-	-	CASSVAWGENYGYTF	TGTGCCAGCAGCGTAGCCTGGGGAGAAAACTATGGCTACACCTTC
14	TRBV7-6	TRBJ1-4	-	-	CASSLGDFNEKLFF	TGTGCCAGCAGCTTAGGGGACTTTAATGAAAAACTGTTTTTT
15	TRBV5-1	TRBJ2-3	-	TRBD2	CASSSGGAGTDTQYF	TGCGCCAGCAGCTCCGGGGGGGCCGGGACAGATACGCAGTATTTT